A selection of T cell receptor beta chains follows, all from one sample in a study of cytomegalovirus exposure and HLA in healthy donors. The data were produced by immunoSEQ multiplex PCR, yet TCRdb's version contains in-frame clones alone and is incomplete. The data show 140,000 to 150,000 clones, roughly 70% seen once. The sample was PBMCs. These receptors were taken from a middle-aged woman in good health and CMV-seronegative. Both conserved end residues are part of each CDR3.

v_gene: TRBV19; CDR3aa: CASSPAGHPVAYGYTF
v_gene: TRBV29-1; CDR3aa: CSESGEMNTEAFF
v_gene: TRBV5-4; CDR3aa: CASSLRGMNQPQHF
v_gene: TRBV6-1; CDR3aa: CASSEALAVRYGYTF
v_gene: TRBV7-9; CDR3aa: CASSHPGGVGYNEQFF
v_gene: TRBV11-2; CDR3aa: CASSLASGQGLGGYTF
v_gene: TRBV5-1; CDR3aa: CASSLRTGNTGELFF
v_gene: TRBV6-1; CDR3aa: CASRGPGLNIQYF
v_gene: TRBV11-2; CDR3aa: CASSLGPGRSFNYEQYF
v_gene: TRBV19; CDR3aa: CASSPRTGGGNQPQHF
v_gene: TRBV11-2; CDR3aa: CASSRGQGARDNEQFF
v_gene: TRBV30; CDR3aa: CAWSVRDFQETQYF
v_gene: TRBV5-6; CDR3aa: CASSFDRAEAFF
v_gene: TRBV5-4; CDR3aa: CASSLDGGETQYF
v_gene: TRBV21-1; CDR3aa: CASSTIDRGHGYTF
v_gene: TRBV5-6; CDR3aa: CASSGTGTEQYF
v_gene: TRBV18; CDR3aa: CASSLTGGTLGGADTQYF
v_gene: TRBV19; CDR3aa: CASSIVSGHFPNTEAFF
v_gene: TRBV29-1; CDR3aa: CSALGQEEGGYEQYF
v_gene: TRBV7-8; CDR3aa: CASSLYGQGAAMNTEAFF
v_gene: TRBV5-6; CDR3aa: CASSFDRAYEQYF
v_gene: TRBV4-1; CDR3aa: CASSQGGHLGETQYF
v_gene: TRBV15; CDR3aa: CATSRETGRLSNYGYTF
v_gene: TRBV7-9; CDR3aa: CASSPEPYGYTF
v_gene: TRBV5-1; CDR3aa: CASSLSQGHSYEQYF
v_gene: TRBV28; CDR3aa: CASSLYRWTGRPNHLAGVNQPQHF
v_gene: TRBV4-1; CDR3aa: CASSQGRQGYEQYF
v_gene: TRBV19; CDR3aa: CASSIFKNTEAFF
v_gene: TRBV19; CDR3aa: CASSPLGPGEQYF
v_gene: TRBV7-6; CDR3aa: CASSPSGGYMGELFF
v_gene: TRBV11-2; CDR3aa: CASSPWVAGGPGDEQYF
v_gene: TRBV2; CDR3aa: CASSLTPGTSGGVSTDTQYF
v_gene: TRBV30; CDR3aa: CAWSVGLVAAEQYF
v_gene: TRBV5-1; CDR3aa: CASKEGSSGNTIYF
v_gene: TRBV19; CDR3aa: CASSIWREGLEQYF
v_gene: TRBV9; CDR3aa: CASSVDVGGTEAFF
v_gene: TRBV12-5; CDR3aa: CASGLNNPGNEQFF